A selection of T cell receptor beta chains follows, all from one sample in a study of T cell repertoires in cytomegalovirus infection. TCRdb used MiXCR to reprocess the reads, holding one entry per CDR3 protein. The sample includes more than 150,000 distinct CDR3 sequences, around 20% seen only once; the top ten take about 3%. The sequenced material came from PBMCs. All receptors come from a human donor in good health (CMV status not recorded). Some clones in this sample may be carry-over from other donors' samples. Both conserved end residues are part of each CDR3. The D gene is left open where the match is weak. Some rows have no size entry. The others give once, few or many, or a class for an expanded clone.

j_gene: TRBJ2-2; v_gene: TRBV6-2/TRBV6-3; d_gene: TRBD2; abundance: few; CDR3nt: TGTGCCAGCAGTTACAAGCACGGGCTAGCGGAGAACACCGGGGAGCTGTTTTTT; CDR3aa: CASSYKHGLAENTGELFF
j_gene: TRBJ2-5; v_gene: TRBV12-3/TRBV12-4; d_gene: .; abundance: many; CDR3nt: TGTGCCAGCACCCCCGGGTCCCAAGAGACCCAGTACTTC; CDR3aa: CASTPGSQETQYF
j_gene: TRBJ2-2; v_gene: TRBV28; d_gene: .; abundance: .; CDR3nt: TGTGCCAGCAGTTTGCCCGACTTACCATCGAACACCGGGGAGCTGTTTTTT; CDR3aa: CASSLPDLPSNTGELFF
j_gene: TRBJ1-1; v_gene: TRBV28; d_gene: .; abundance: few; CDR3nt: TGTGCCAGCAGTGTAATAGGGAAGAGAGACACTGAAGCTTTCTTT; CDR3aa: CASSVIGKRDTEAFF
j_gene: TRBJ2-1; v_gene: TRBV29-1; d_gene: .; abundance: few; CDR3nt: TGCAGCGTTGGTACCCAGGCGAATGAGCAGTTCTTC; CDR3aa: CSVGTQANEQFF
j_gene: TRBJ2-5; v_gene: TRBV7-2; d_gene: .; abundance: many; CDR3nt: TGTGCCAGCAGCTTAGGGGTGCGAACGGAGACCCAGTACTTC; CDR3aa: CASSLGVRTETQYF
j_gene: TRBJ2-6; v_gene: TRBV7-6; d_gene: .; abundance: .; CDR3nt: TGTGCCAGCACTGGGAAGGGGGGGCCTGGGGCCAACGTCCTGACTTTC; CDR3aa: CASTGKGGPGANVLTF
j_gene: TRBJ2-7; v_gene: TRBV28; d_gene: .; abundance: .; CDR3nt: TGTGCCAGCAGTTTCGTCGACGAGCAGTACTTC; CDR3aa: CASSFVDEQYF
j_gene: TRBJ2-7; v_gene: TRBV7-2; d_gene: TRBD2; abundance: few; CDR3nt: TGTGCCAGCAGCCCGGGACTAGCGGGCTCCTACGAGCAGTACTTC; CDR3aa: CASSPGLAGSYEQYF
j_gene: TRBJ1-2; v_gene: TRBV7-2; d_gene: .; abundance: many; CDR3nt: TGTGCCAGCAGCTTAGAAGCCAGCAACTATGGCTACACCTTC; CDR3aa: CASSLEASNYGYTF
j_gene: TRBJ2-3; v_gene: TRBV7-2; d_gene: TRBD1; abundance: many; CDR3nt: TGTGCCAGCAGCCTTCGGGGACAGGGTCATTGGGATACGCAGTATTTT; CDR3aa: CASSLRGQGHWDTQYF
j_gene: TRBJ2-7; v_gene: TRBV6-2/TRBV6-3; d_gene: TRBD2; abundance: few; CDR3nt: TGTGCCAGCAGTTACTCTGCTAGCGGGAGCCAGAACGAGCAGTACTTC; CDR3aa: CASSYSASGSQNEQYF
j_gene: TRBJ2-1; v_gene: TRBV7-8; d_gene: TRBD1; abundance: many; CDR3nt: TGTGCCAGCAGCTCAGGGGGCCGGAGATCCTACAATGAGCAGTTCTTC; CDR3aa: CASSSGGRRSYNEQFF
j_gene: TRBJ1-2; v_gene: TRBV28; d_gene: .; abundance: few; CDR3nt: TGTGCCAGCAGCCCCGGTGAGCGGGCTTGGGGCTACACCTTC; CDR3aa: CASSPGERAWGYTF
j_gene: TRBJ1-4; v_gene: TRBV5-5; d_gene: TRBD1; abundance: .; CDR3nt: TGTGCCAGCACCCCCCAGGGGGCAAATGAAAAACTGTTTTTT; CDR3aa: CASTPQGANEKLFF
j_gene: TRBJ2-5; v_gene: TRBV24-1; d_gene: .; abundance: few; CDR3nt: TGTGCCACCAGTGATCCGCGGGATTCAAGAGAGACCCAGTACTTC; CDR3aa: CATSDPRDSRETQYF
j_gene: TRBJ2-5; v_gene: TRBV6-2/TRBV6-3; d_gene: .; abundance: many; CDR3nt: TGTGCCAGCAGTAGGGGACTGAGCAAAGAGACCCAGTACTTC; CDR3aa: CASSRGLSKETQYF
j_gene: TRBJ1-1; v_gene: TRBV18; d_gene: .; abundance: many; CDR3nt: TGTGCCAGCTCCCCCACAAACTTGAACACTGAAGCTTTCTTT; CDR3aa: CASSPTNLNTEAFF
j_gene: TRBJ2-3; v_gene: TRBV5-1; d_gene: TRBD2; abundance: once; CDR3nt: TGCGCCAGCAGCTTGGAGACTAGCGGGAAGGAAGATACGCAGTATTTT; CDR3aa: CASSLETSGKEDTQYF
j_gene: TRBJ2-7; v_gene: TRBV28; d_gene: .; abundance: few; CDR3nt: TGTGCCAGCAGTTTAAGCCTCGAGCAGTACTTC; CDR3aa: CASSLSLEQYF
j_gene: TRBJ1-4; v_gene: TRBV7-2; d_gene: .; abundance: few; CDR3nt: TGTGCCAGCAGCTTAGTAGGGACACCCGGGGCGGAAAAACTGTTTTTT; CDR3aa: CASSLVGTPGAEKLFF
j_gene: TRBJ2-1; v_gene: TRBV3-1; d_gene: TRBD2; abundance: .; CDR3nt: TGTGCCAGCAGCCAATCCTTACTAGCGGGAGTCAACAATGAGCAGTTCTTC; CDR3aa: CASSQSLLAGVNNEQFF